This entry lists 15 T cell receptor beta chains sequenced from one sample in a study of blood T cells in healthy people across ages. Next came a second PCR, run for about 7 to 12 cycles, which used a sample-barcoded 5' primer along with a J-beta primer mix. TCRdb reprocessed the 5' RACE reads with MiXCR, giving one entry per CDR3 protein. The repertoire has around 990,000 distinct CDR3 sequences, under 30% of them found once; the top ten carry about 0.69%. The same sample was also studied in work on T cells of mothers and their children.

The sample taken for sequencing was blood. The receptors stem from a girl aged 2 to 9 in good health.

This sequence joins TRBV3-1 and TRBJ2-5, with no clear D. The end of the DNA is better explained by TRBJ2-1, so the J call may be wrong. Per germline, CDR1 LGHDT and CDR2 YNNKEL (reference sequence). This CDR3 is built from 13 residues. The DNA for the CDR3 is TGTGCCAGCAGCCATGGCTCAGCTGATGAGCAGTTCTTC. Its protein is CASSHGSADEQFF.

This clonotype was found a few times. The V call is TRBV27, the J call TRBJ1-5; D gene uncertain. Trimming shortened V by 8 bases and J by 4 bases, and 12 bases separated the two germline ends. The CDR3 extends over 13 amino acids. Germline lookup yields CDR1 MNHEY and CDR2 SMNVEV (reference sequence). The CDR3 DNA sequence: TGTGCCAGCTCGGCACTGAGTAATCAGCCCCAGCATTTT. It yields the protein CASSALSNQPQHF.

V usage is TRBV27 and J usage is TRBJ2-1; TRBD1 matches 10 bases. CDR3 size: 15 residues. Looked up from germline, CDR1 is MNHEY and CDR2 is SMNVEV (reference sequence). V was clipped by 7 bases and J by 4 bases; unmatched bases: 7. The CDR3: CASTAGTGVYNEQFF. In DNA, the CDR3 is TGTGCCAGCACTGCCGGGACAGGGGTTTACAATGAGCAGTTCTTC.

The table lists this clonotype with a few counts. J is TRBJ2-5 and V is TRBV28; unclear D gene. The J call is uncertain, as TRBJ2-7 better fits the DNA end. This CDR3 is 17 amino acids long. Germline CDR1 MDHEN, CDR2 SYDVKM. CDR3 nucleotides: TGTGCCAGCAGTTTATTTGTTGAGACACAAAGCTCCTACGAGCAGTACTTC. Amino acids: CASSLFVETQSSYEQYF.

This clonotype has only a few counts. This chain joins TRBV7-2 and TRBJ2-7, with D maybe TRBD2 (7 bases). Germline V gene lookup returns CDR1 SGHTA and CDR2 FQGNSA. V was shortened by 6 bases and J by 4 bases, with 22 bases between the two germline ends. This CDR3 region has 16 residues. DNA for the CDR3: TGTGCCAGCAGTCTCGCTGGGGGCGGGAGCATTTACGAGCAGTACTTC. It yields the protein CASSLAGGGSIYEQYF.

As for this clonotype: At one of its ends the junction is not consistent with the germline gene, which may arise from a read error. The CDR3 sequence: CASSGSGAGANVLTF. CDR3 in DNA: TGTGCCAGCAGCGGGTCGGGTGCTGGGGCCAACGTCCTGACTTTC. The chain joins TRBV5-1 to TRBJ2-6, with D perhaps matching TRBD2 (6 bases). Germline CDR1 SGHRS, CDR2 YFSETQ. The CDR3 is made up of 15 amino acids.

This rearrangement joins TRBV12-3 or TRBV12-4 to TRBJ2-5, with TRBD2 as a possible D gene (6 bases). Judging by the DNA end, TRBJ2-1 fits better; the J call may be wrong. The length of the CDR3 is 14 residues. This CDR3 reads CASRRDSPYNEQFF. The CDR3 DNA reads as TGTGCCAGCAGACGGGACTCCCCCTACAATGAGCAGTTCTTC.

This clonotype was picked up a small number of times. The chain is built from TRBV7-9 and TRBJ1-1; no clear D gene. This CDR3 is built from 13 residues. The V end lost 1 base, the J end lost 5 bases, and 8 bases lay between the germline ends. CDR1 and CDR2 from the germline V gene are SEHNR and FQNEAQ (reference sequence). This CDR3 is CASSLEFHTEAFF. Written as DNA, the CDR3 is TGTGCCAGCAGCTTAGAATTTCATACTGAAGCTTTCTTT.

The gene calls are TRBV29-1 and TRBJ2-5; 13 bases fit TRBD2. The DNA end favors TRBJ2-7, so the J call may be wrong. The germline V gene has CDR1 SQVTM and CDR2 ANQGSEA. This CDR3 contains 13 residues. The CDR3 spells CSVQGLAGDEQYF. DNA for the CDR3: TGCAGCGTTCAAGGACTAGCGGGAGACGAGCAGTACTTC.

This clonotype was seen a handful of times. J is TRBJ2-7 and V is TRBV6-5; no firm D call. The CDR3 totals 11 residues. Per germline, CDR1 MNHEY and CDR2 SVGAGI. Deletions cut 2 bases from V and 10 bases from J, with 9 bases between. The DNA of the CDR3 is TGTGCCAGCAGTTACGGCATCGATCAGTACTTC. As protein: CASSYGIDQYF.

The chain has TRBV6-5 and TRBJ2-2; D might be TRBD1 (5 bases). Germline CDR1 MNHEY, CDR2 SVGAGI. V was pared by 2 bases and J by 5 bases, with 9 bases between. The CDR3 has 14 amino acids. The CDR3 sequence: CASSYGARTGELFF. As DNA, the CDR3 is TGTGCCAGCAGTTACGGGGCTAGGACCGGGGAGCTGTTTTTT.

The chain has TRBV29-1 and TRBJ2-5; 8 bases align to TRBD2. The J call could be wrong; TRBJ2-1 is a better fit for the DNA end. This CDR3 spans 12 amino acids. Per the germline V gene, CDR1 is SQVTM and CDR2 is ANQGSEA. The CDR3 region has the DNA TGCAGCGTTGGAGCGGGAGAGGTTGAGCAGTTCTTC. This gives the protein CSVGAGEVEQFF.

V is TRBV28 and J is TRBJ2-4; TRBD2 is a possible D gene (6 bases). CDR3 length: 16 amino acids. Germline loops: CDR1 MDHEN, CDR2 SYDVKM. V lost 3 bases and J lost 0, with 12 bases in between. CDR3 region: CASSFFGGKAKNIQYF. The CDR3 DNA reads as TGTGCCAGCAGTTTTTTCGGCGGGAAAGCCAAAAACATTCAGTACTTC.

This clonotype was recorded once. The chain couples TRBV3-1 to TRBJ2-3, with a possible D match to TRBD2 (6 bases). The V gene's germline CDR1 is LGHDT and CDR2 YNNKEL (reference sequence). The CDR3 loop spans 15 amino acids. V lost 4 bases to trimming and J lost 5 bases, with 16 bases between them. For the CDR3, the DNA is TGTGCCAGCAGCCCTTGGAGGGGAGAGGGAGATACGCAGTATTTT. It encodes CASSPWRGEGDTQYF.

This rearrangement joins TRBV5-5 to TRBJ2-1; D perhaps matches TRBD1 (6 bases). In germline, CDR1 is SGHKS, CDR2 YYEKEE (reference sequence). This CDR3 is 17 amino acids long. The V gene lost 2 bases and the J gene lost 6 bases, with 21 bases spanning the gap. CDR3 nucleotide sequence: TGTGCCAGCAGCTTCCCTCCCGGGACAATCTCGGTCAATGAGCAGTTCTTC. This encodes CASSFPPGTISVNEQFF.